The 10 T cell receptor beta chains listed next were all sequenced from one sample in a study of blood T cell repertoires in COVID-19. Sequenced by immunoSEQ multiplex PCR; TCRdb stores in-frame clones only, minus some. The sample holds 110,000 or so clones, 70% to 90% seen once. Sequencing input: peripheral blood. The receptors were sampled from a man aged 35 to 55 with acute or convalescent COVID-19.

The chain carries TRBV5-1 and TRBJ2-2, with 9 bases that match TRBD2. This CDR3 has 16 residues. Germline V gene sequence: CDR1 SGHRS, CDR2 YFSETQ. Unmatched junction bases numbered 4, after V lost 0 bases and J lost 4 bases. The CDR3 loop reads CASSLEPRGGTGELFF. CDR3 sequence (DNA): TGCGCCAGCAGCTTGGAACCGCGGGGGGGCACCGGGGAGCTGTTTTTT.

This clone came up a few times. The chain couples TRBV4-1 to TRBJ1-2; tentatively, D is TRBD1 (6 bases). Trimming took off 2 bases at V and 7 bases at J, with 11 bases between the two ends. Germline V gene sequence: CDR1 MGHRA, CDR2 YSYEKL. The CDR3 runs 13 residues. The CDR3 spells CASSQSGAGGYTF. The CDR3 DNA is TGCGCCAGCAGCCAATCAGGGGCCGGTGGCTACACCTTC.

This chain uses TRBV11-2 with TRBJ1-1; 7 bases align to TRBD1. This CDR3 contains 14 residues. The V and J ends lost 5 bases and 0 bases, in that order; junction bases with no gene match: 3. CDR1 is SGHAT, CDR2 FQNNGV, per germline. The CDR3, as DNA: TGTGCCAGCAGCCCCGGGACAGTGAACACTGAAGCTTTCTTT. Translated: CASSPGTVNTEAFF. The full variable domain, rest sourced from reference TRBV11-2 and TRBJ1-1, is EAGVAQSPRYKIIEKRQSVAFWCNPISGHATLYWYQQILGQGPKLLIQFQNNGVVDDSQLPKDRFSAERLKGVDSTLKIQPAKLEDSAVYLCASSPGTVNTEAFFGQGTRLTVV.

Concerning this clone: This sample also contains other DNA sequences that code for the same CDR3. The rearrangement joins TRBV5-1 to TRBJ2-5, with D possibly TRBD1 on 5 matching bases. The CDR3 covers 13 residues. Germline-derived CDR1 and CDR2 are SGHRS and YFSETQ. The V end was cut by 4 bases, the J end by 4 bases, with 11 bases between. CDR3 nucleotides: TGCGCCAGCAGCCCCCAAGGGGCAGAGACCCAGTACTTC. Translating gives CASSPQGAETQYF.

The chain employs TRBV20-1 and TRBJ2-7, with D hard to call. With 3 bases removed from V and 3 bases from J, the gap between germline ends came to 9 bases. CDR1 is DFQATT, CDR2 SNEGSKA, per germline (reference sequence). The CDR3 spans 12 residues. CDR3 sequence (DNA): TGCAGTGCTAGTACTTCCTTCTACGAGCAGTACTTC. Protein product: CSASTSFYEQYF.

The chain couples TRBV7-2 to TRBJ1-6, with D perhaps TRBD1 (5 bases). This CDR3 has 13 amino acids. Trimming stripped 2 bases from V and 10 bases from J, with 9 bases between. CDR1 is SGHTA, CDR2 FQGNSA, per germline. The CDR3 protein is CASSLLGVSPLHF. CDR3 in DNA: TGTGCCAGCAGCTTACTAGGGGTCTCACCCCTCCACTTT.

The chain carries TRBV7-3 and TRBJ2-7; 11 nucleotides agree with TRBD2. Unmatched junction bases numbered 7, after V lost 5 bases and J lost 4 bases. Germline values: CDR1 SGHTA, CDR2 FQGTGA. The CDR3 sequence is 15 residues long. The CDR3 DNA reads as TGTGCCAGCAGCACATATAGCGGGGGGGCTTACGAGCAGTACTTC. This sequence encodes CASSTYSGGAYEQYF. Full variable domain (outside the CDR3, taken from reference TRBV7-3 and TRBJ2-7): GAGVSQTPSNKVTEKGKYVELRCDPISGHTALYWYRQSLGQGPEFLIYFQGTGAADDSGLPNDRFFAVRPEGSVSTLKIQRTERGDSAVYLCASSTYSGGAYEQYFGPGTRLTVT.

CDR3 nucleotides: TGTGCCAGCAGCTTGGGCGGGGCCGGATACGAGCAGTACTTC. It translates to CASSLGGAGYEQYF. This sequence joins TRBV5-8 and TRBJ2-7; D possibly corresponds to TRBD2 (6 bases). The CDR3 is 14 amino acids. Trimming took 0 bases from V and 4 from J, leaving 11 bases between them. Germline CDR1 SGHTS, CDR2 YDEGEE.

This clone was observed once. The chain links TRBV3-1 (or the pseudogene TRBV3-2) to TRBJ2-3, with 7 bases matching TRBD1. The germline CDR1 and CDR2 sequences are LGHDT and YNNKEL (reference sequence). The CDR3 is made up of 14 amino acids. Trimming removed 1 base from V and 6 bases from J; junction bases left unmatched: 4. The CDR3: CASSQGGGGDTQYF. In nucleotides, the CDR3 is TGTGCCAGCAGCCAAGGAGGGGGCGGGGATACGCAGTATTTT.

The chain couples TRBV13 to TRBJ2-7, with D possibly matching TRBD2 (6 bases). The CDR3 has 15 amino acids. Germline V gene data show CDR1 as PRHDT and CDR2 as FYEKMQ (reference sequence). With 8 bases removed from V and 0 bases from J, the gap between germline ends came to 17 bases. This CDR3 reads CASRRGAGSSYEQYF. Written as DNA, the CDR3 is TGTGCCAGCCGCCGCGGGGCGGGTAGCTCCTACGAGCAGTACTTC.